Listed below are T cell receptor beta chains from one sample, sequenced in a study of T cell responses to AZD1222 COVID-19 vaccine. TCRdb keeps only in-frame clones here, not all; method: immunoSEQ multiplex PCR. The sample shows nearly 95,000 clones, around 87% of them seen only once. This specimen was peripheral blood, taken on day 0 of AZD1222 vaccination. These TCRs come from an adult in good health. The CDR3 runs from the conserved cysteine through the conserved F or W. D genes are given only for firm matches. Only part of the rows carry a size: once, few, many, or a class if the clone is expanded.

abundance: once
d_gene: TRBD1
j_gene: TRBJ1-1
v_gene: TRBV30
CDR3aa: CAWSVPTGTANTEAFF
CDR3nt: TGTGCCTGGAGTGTACCAACCGGGACAGCGAACACTGAAGCTTTCTTT

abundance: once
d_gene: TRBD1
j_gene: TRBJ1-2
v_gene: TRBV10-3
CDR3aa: CAISAQGVGGYTF
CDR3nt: TGTGCCATCAGTGCCCAGGGGGTGGGTGGCTACACCTTC

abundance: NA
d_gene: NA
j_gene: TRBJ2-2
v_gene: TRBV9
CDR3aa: CASSVTGELGELFF
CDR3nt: TGTGCCAGCAGCGTAACGGGGGAACTAGGGGAGCTGTTTTTT

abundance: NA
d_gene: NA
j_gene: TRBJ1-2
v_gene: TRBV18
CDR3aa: CASSPTNQEVVAGYTF
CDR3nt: TGTGCCAGCTCACCTACCAATCAAGAAGTAGTTGCGGGCTACACCTTC

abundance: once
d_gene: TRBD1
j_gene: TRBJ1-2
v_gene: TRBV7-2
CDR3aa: CASSFDRGVRDGYTF
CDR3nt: TGTGCCAGCAGCTTTGACAGGGGAGTGAGGGATGGCTACACCTTC

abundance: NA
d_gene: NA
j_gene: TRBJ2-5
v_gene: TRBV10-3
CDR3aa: CAISGWRGEETQYF
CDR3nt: TGTGCCATCAGTGGGTGGCGGGGCGAAGAGACCCAGTACTTC

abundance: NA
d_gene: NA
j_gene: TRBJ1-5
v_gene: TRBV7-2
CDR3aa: CASYRETGDQPQHF
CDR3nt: TGTGCCAGCTACAGGGAGACTGGGGATCAGCCCCAGCATTTT

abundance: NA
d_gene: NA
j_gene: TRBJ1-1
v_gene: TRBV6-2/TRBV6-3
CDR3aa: CASSSSLTQGGSGTEAFF
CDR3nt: TGTGCCAGCAGTTCCTCGCTCACACAGGGCGGAAGTGGTACTGAAGCTTTCTTT

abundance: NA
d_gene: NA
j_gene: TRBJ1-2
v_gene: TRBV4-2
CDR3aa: CASSQGGGTLKGYTF
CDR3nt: TGTGCCAGCTCCCAAGGCGGGGGGACCCTTAAAGGCTACACCTTC

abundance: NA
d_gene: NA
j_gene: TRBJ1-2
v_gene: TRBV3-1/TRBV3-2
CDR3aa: CASSQVWDLYGYTF
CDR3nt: TGTGCCAGCAGCCAAGTCTGGGATCTCTATGGCTACACCTTC

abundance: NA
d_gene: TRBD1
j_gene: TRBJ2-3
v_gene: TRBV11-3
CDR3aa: CASSASQGASTDTQYF
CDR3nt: TGTGCCAGCAGCGCCTCACAGGGGGCGAGCACAGATACGCAGTATTTT

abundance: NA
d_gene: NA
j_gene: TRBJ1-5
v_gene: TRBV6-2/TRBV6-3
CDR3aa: CASSYYGGNQPQHF
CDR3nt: TGTGCCAGCAGTTACTATGGAGGCAATCAGCCCCAGCATTTT

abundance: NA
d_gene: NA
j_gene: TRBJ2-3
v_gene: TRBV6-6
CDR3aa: CASSLRDFTDTQYF
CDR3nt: TGTGCCAGCAGTCTCAGGGACTTCACAGATACGCAGTATTTT

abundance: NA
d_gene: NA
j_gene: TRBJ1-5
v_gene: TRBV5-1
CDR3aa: CASSPDVNQPQHF
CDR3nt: TGCGCCAGCAGCCCGGATGTCAATCAGCCCCAGCATTTT

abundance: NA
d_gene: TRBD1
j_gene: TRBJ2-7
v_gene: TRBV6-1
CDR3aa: CASSETGTGVSYEQYF
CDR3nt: TGTGCCAGCAGTGAAACCGGGACAGGGGTGTCCTACGAGCAGTACTTC

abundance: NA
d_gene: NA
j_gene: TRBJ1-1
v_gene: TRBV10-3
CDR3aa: CAIGQGKTAFF
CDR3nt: TGTGCCATCGGGCAGGGGAAGACGGCTTTCTTT

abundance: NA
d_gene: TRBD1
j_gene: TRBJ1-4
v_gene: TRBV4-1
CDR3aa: CASSKRTGAPNEKLFF
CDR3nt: TGCGCCAGCAGCAAAAGGACAGGGGCCCCCAATGAAAAACTGTTTTTT

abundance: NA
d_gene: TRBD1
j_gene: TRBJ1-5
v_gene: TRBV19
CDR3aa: CASTHTGGRQPQHF
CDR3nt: TGTGCCAGTACCCACACAGGGGGTCGCCAGCCCCAGCATTTT

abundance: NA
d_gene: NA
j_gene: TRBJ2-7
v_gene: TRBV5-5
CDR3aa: CASSGGGRPITVYEQYF
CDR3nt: TGTGCCAGCAGCGGTGGGGGGCGACCCATAACGGTCTACGAGCAGTACTTC

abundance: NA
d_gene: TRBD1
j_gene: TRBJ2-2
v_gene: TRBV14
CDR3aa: CASSNRGLETGELFF
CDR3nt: TGTGCCAGCAGCAACAGGGGGTTAGAAACCGGGGAGCTGTTTTTT

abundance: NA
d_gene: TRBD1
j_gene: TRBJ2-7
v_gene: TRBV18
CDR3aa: CASSYGQGAYEQYF
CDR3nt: TGTGCCAGCTCCTATGGACAGGGTGCCTACGAGCAGTACTTC

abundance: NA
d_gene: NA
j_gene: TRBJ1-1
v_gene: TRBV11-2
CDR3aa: CASSVAGTPGTEAFF
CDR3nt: TGTGCCAGCAGCGTTGCCGGGACCCCTGGCACTGAAGCTTTCTTT

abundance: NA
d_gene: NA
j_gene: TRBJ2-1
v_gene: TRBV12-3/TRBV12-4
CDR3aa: CASNLGDNEQFF
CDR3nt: TGTGCCAGCAATTTAGGGGACAATGAGCAGTTCTTC

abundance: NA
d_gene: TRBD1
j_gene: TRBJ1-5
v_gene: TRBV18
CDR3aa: CASSLSTGFDQPQHF
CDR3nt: TGTGCCAGCTCACTGTCGACAGGGTTCGATCAGCCCCAGCATTTT

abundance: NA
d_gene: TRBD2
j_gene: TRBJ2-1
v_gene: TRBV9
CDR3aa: CASSLGGADNEQFF
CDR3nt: TGTGCCAGCAGCCTCGGGGGGGCGGACAATGAGCAGTTCTTC

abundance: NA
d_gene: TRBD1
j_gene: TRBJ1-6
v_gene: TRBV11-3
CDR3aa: CASSFRATGGSPLHF
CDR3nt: TGTGCCAGCAGCTTTAGGGCGACAGGGGGATCACCCCTCCACTTT

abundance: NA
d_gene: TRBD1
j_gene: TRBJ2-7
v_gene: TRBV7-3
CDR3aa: CASSSPGQGHEQYF
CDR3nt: TGTGCCAGCAGCTCTCCGGGACAGGGGCACGAGCAGTACTTC

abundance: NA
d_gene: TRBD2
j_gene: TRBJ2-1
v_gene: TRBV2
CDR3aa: CAYGGGNSGGYEQFF
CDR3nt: TGTGCCTACGGAGGTGGAAATAGCGGGGGGTATGAGCAGTTCTTC

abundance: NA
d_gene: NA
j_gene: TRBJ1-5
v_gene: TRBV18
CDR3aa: CASSPWGQQPQHF
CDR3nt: TGTGCCAGCTCACCATGGGGTCAGCAGCCCCAGCATTTT